Listed below are T cell receptor beta chains from one sample, sequenced in a study of blood T cell repertoires in COVID-19. TCRdb's copy holds only in-frame clones and misses some; the assay was immunoSEQ multiplex PCR. The sample holds about 270,000 clones, roughly 85% seen once. What was sequenced was PBMCs or T cells enriched from blood (not recorded which). The receptors were sampled from a woman aged 50 to 60 with acute COVID-19. CDR3s include the opening cysteine and the closing phenylalanine or tryptophan. A D gene is named only where the DNA matches it firmly. Only some rows state a clone size, as once, few, many or a class for expanded clones.

v_call	clone_size	d_call	j_call	cdr3_aa	cdr3_nt
TRBV5-1	NA	TRBD1	TRBJ1-2	CASSSGTGGGSGGYTF	TGCGCCAGCAGCTCCGGGACAGGGGGCGGATCGGGTGGCTACACCTTC
TRBV19	NA	NA	TRBJ2-1	CASRGGGRNEQFF	TGTGCCAGTAGGGGGGGTGGAAGGAATGAGCAGTTCTTC
TRBV6-1	NA	TRBD1	TRBJ2-7	CASSEATGVEQYF	TGTGCCAGCAGTGAAGCAACAGGGGTCGAGCAGTACTTC
TRBV11-2	NA	NA	TRBJ1-1	CAGARGQNTEAFF	TGTGCCGGTGCGCGGGGGCAGAACACTGAAGCTTTCTTT
TRBV10-1	NA	NA	TRBJ1-2	CASSRQRAYGYTF	TGCGCCAGCAGCAGACAGAGAGCCTATGGCTACACCTTC
TRBV29-1	NA	NA	TRBJ1-2	CSGRGPYGYTF	TGCAGCGGGAGGGGACCCTATGGCTACACCTTC
TRBV5-1	once	NA	TRBJ2-7	CASSLDTGYEQYF	TGCGCCAGCAGCTTGGATACAGGGTACGAGCAGTACTTC
TRBV4-1	NA	NA	TRBJ1-3	CASSLNHPRDSGNTIYF	TGCGCCAGCAGCCTCAATCACCCGCGAGACTCTGGAAACACCATATATTTT
TRBV4-2	NA	TRBD2	TRBJ2-1	CASSRDRGGYNEQFF	TGTGCCAGCAGCCGCGACCGCGGGGGCTACAATGAGCAGTTCTTC
TRBV6-4	NA	TRBD2	TRBJ2-3	CASSDRAGGLDTQYF	TGTGCCAGCAGTGACCGCGCGGGGGGGCTAGATACGCAGTATTTT
TRBV9	NA	NA	TRBJ1-5	CASSETQVFNQPQHF	TGTGCCAGCAGCGAGACACAAGTATTCAATCAGCCCCAGCATTTT
TRBV30	NA	NA	TRBJ1-2	CAWSAGGAGYGYTF	TGTGCCTGGAGTGCGGGGGGGGCAGGCTATGGCTACACCTTC
TRBV18	NA	TRBD1	TRBJ1-1	CASSPNRDSAAEAFF	TGTGCCAGCTCACCAAATCGGGACAGCGCAGCTGAAGCTTTCTTT
TRBV19	NA	TRBD1	TRBJ1-2	CASSRDSRTGGYTF	TGTGCCAGTAGCCGCGACAGCAGGACAGGTGGCTACACCTTC
TRBV27	NA	TRBD1	TRBJ1-5	CASSLDGTVEEPQHF	TGTGCCAGCAGTTTAGACGGGACAGTGGAGGAGCCCCAGCATTTT
TRBV7-3	NA	NA	TRBJ1-1	CASSSRPGDLNTEAFF	TGTGCCAGCAGCTCCCGGCCGGGGGATCTGAACACTGAAGCTTTCTTT
TRBV2	NA	NA	TRBJ2-2	CASSGETGELFF	TGTGCCAGCAGTGGGGAGACCGGGGAGCTGTTTTTT
TRBV7-2	NA	NA	TRBJ2-2	CASSPFGGELFF	TGTGCCAGCAGCCCCTTCGGCGGGGAGCTGTTTTTT
TRBV27	NA	NA	TRBJ2-1	CASSLNPAGARFNEQFF	TGTGCCAGCAGTTTAAACCCGGCAGGGGCAAGGTTCAATGAGCAGTTCTTC
TRBV5-1	NA	NA	TRBJ1-1	CASSLEPGLRNTEAFF	TGCGCCAGCAGCTTGGAGCCAGGCTTAAGGAACACTGAAGCTTTCTTT